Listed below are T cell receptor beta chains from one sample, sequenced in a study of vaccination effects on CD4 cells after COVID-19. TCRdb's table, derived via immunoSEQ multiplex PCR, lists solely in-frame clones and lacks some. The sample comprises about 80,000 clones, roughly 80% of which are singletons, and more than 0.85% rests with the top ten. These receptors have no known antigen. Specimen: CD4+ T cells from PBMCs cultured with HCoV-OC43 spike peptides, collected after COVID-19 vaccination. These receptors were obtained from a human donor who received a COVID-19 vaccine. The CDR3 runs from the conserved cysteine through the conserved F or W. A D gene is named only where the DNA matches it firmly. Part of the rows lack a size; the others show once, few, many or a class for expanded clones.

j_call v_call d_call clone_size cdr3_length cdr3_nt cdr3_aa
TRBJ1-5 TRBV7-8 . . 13 TGTGCCAGCAGCTTAGGGCCCCCCCAGCCCCAGCATTTT CASSLGPPQPQHF
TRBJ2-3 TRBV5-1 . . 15 TGCGCCAGCAGCTTCTCCGCCGGGACCACAGATACGCAGTATTTT CASSFSAGTTDTQYF
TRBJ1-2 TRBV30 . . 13 TGTGCCTGGATGGAAAGAGCGACCTATGGCTACACCTTC CAWMERATYGYTF
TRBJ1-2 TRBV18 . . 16 TGTGCCAGCTCACCACGGCTGGAGGGGACGCAACATGGCTACACCTTC CASSPRLEGTQHGYTF
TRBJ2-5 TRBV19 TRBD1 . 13 TGTGCCAGTAGTAGGGGACAGAGAGAGACCCAGTACTTC CASSRGQRETQYF
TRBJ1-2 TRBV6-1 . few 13 TGTGCCAGCAGTGACCGGGGGAAGGAAGGCTACACCTTC CASSDRGKEGYTF
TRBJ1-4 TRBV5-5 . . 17 TGTGCCAGCAGCTTGGATTTGGGGGTAGCAACTAATGAAAAACTGTTTTTT CASSLDLGVATNEKLFF
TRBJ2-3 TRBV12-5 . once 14 TGTGCTAGTGGTTGGCCCCCTTTCACTGATACGCAGTATTTT CASGWPPFTDTQYF
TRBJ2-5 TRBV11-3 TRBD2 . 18 TGTGCCAGCAGCTTAGGGTCCTCCAGCGGGGGGCCACAAGAGACCCAGTACTTC CASSLGSSSGGPQETQYF
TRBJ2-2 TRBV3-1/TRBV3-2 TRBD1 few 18 TGTGCCAGCAGCCAGTCGGACAGGGGGCGGGTGAAATCCGGGGAGCTGTTTTTT CASSQSDRGRVKSGELFF
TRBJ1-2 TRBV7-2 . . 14 TGTGCCAGCAGCTTAGAGGGGCGTATCCCTGGCTACACCTTC CASSLEGRIPGYTF
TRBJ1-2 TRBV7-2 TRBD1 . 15 TGTGCCAGCAGCGTAGGGACAGCCTTAAACTATGGCTACACCTTC CASSVGTALNYGYTF
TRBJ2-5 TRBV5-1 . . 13 TGCGCCAGCAGCTTGCTGTCCCAAGAGACCCAGTACTTC CASSLLSQETQYF
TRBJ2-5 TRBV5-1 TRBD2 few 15 TGCGCCAGCAGCCCGGGACTAGCGGGGTGGGGGACCCAGTACTTC CASSPGLAGWGTQYF
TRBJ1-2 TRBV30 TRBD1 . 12 TGTGCCTGGAGTCAGGGGGCCCTTGGCTACACCTTC CAWSQGALGYTF
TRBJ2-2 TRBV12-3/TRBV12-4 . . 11 TGTGCCAGCACCGGCACTGGGGAGCTGTTTTTT CASTGTGELFF
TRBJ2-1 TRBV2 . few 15 TGTGCCAGCAGCCTATTGAGCAGCTCCTACAATGAGCAGTTCTTC CASSLLSSSYNEQFF
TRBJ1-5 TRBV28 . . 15 TGTGCCAGCATTCTGAGGGGGTTGGGCAATCAGCCCCAGCATTTT CASILRGLGNQPQHF
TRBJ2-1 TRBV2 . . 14 TGTGCCAGCAGTGAGTCCCAGGGTAGACATGAGCAGTTCTTC CASSESQGRHEQFF
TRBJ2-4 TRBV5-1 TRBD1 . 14 TGCGCCAGCAGCTCAGACAGGGGACAGGACATTCAGTACTTC CASSSDRGQDIQYF
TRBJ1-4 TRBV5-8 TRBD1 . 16 TGTGCCAGCAGCCCCGGGACAGGGGTGACTAATGAAAAACTGTTTTTT CASSPGTGVTNEKLFF
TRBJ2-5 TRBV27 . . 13 TGTGCCAGCAGTTTATCGAGGGGGGAGACCCAGTACTTC CASSLSRGETQYF
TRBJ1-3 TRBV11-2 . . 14 TGTGCCAGCAGCTTAGGGGGGATCGGAAACACCATATATTTT CASSLGGIGNTIYF
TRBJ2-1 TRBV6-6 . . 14 TGTGCCAGCAGTGGGGAGAACAGGGCAAGGGAGCAGTTCTTC CASSGENRAREQFF
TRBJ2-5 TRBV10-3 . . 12 TGTGCCACCGGACAGTTAAAAGAGACCCAGTACTTC CATGQLKETQYF
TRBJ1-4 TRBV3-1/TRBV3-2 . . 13 TGTGCCAGCAGCCAAGGAACGGGGGAAAAACTGTTTTTT CASSQGTGEKLFF
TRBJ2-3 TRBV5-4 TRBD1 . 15 TGTGCCAGCGCCATATCAGGGGGTCGCGGAGATACGCAGTATTTT CASAISGGRGDTQYF
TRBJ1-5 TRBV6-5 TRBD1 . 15 TGTGCCAGCAGCCGCGACAGGGCTAGCAATCAGCCCCAGCATTTT CASSRDRASNQPQHF
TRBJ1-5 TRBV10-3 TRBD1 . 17 TGTGCCATCAGTGATGGGACAGAGTCCGTTAGCAATCAGCCCCAGCATTTT CAISDGTESVSNQPQHF
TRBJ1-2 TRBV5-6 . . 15 TGTGCCAGCAGCCCGAGGGACCAACAAGGTAATGGCTACACCTTC CASSPRDQQGNGYTF
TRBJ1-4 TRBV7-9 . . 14 TGTGCCAGCAGTTTGAGGGCTGCGAATGAAAAACTGTTTTTT CASSLRAANEKLFF
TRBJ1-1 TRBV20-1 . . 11 TGCAGTGCTAGGGGATTCACTGAAGCTTTCTTT CSARGFTEAFF